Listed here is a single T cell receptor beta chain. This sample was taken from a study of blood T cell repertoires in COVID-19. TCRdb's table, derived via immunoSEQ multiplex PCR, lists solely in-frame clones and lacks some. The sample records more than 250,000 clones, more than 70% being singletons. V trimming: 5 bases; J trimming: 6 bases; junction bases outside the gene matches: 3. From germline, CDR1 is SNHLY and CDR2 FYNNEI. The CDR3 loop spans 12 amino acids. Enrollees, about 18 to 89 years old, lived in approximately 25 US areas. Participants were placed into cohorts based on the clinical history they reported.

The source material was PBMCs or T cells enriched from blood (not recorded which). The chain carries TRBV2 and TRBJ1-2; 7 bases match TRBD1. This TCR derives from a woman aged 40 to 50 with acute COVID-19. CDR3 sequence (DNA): TGTGCCAGCAGTTTACAGGGGAATGGCTACACCTTC. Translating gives CASSLQGNGYTF.